The T cell receptor (beta chain) described here comes from a study of control samples from healthy donors and cancer patients. The repertoire was sequenced with immunoSEQ multiplex PCR; TCRdb's copy has only in-frame clones and lacks some. The table shows approximately 89,000 clones, with roughly 86% occurring only once. V shed 3 bases, J shed 6 bases, and the junction held 5 bases outside the gene matches. The CDR3 has 15 residues. Germline V gene sequence: CDR1 SGDLS, CDR2 YYNGEE. This TCR was sampled from a man aged 25-45 years in good health. Material for sequencing was blood. The chain uses TRBV9 and TRBJ1-6; 8 bases are shared with TRBD1. The CDR3 coding sequence is TGTGCCAGCAGCGCCCGACAGGGGCTTAATTCACCCCTCCACTTT. The encoded protein is CASSARQGLNSPLHF.